This TCR beta chain was retrieved from a study of T cells in localized non-small cell lung cancer (dated by TCRdb to 2018 to 2021). As for the study more broadly: The study examined T cell repertoires in 200 to 300 patients with early-stage NSCLC and compared tumors with uninvolved tumor-adjacent lungs. All 240 or so NSCLC patients in the cohort were treatment-naive and had localized lung tumors that were resected. The mean age of the NSCLC patients was roughly 70 years, with 120 to 150 men and around 99 women.

General findings and caveats noted by the study authors: A median of 57 of the top 100 tumor clones turned up in the paired uninvolved adjacent lung, and 28 of those clones also ranked among the top 100 of that same adjacent lung. Because of the exploratory design, TCR variables were selected using unadjusted p-values without false-discovery rate correction. Longer overall survival was associated with higher blood T cell density, whereas shorter survival was associated with higher adjacent-lung clonality. Uninvolved tumor-adjacent lung showed the highest T cell clonality, higher than tumor, which suggests more focused antigenic responses in the uninvolved tumor-adjacent lung. Because multi-region tumor sequencing was not performed, intratumor heterogeneity could not be ruled out.

Spanning cysteine to phenylalanine, the CDR3 consists of 16 amino acids. The CDR3 DNA has 48 bases and is translated from base 1. For CDR1 and CDR2, the germline V gene lists SGHRS and YFSETQ. V gives up 3 bases and J gives up 8 bases, and the segment between their germline ends measures 23 bases. As regards this clone: The specificity of this receptor is unknown. No base-level quality is on record; no much larger clone is a single base apart.

At diagnosis, tumor, uninvolved tumor-adjacent lung and peripheral blood were collected and then preserved as a mix of FFPE and fresh-frozen material. Blood samples were analyzed as peripheral blood mononuclear cells for TCR repertoire profiling. TCR beta CDR3 regions were sequenced from DNA using the immunoSEQ Assay. The authors processed their data as follows. To compute T cell density, TCR beta template counts were normalized to usable DNA, which was estimated by amplifying housekeeping genes. Using the preseqR package, richness was estimated by extrapolating to 120,000 templates for tissue samples and 400,000 templates for PBMC samples. Clonality was calculated as one minus Pielou's evenness. Tissue-enriched TCRs were identified through differential abundance testing performed on productive amino-acid clonotypes, with a minimum total count of 5 and an alpha of 0.1. The Jaccard Index and the Morisita Overlap Index were used to quantify repertoire overlap between compartments. GLIPH grouped TCR beta CDR3s together with public tetramer-defined viral CDR3s, and a viral motif had to include at least three viral sequences and show V-gene enrichment. TCRdb provides this immuneACCESS table in a form limited to in-frame rearrangements. Some clones are lacking; in checked studies, under half of them reflect an unresolved V gene, and why the rest are absent is not known. From that table come the V and J calls and clone size; the DNA was used to work out D and trimming. A total of 25,000 to 35,000 clones appear in this sample, 80% to 90% of them only once. Of the sample, about 9.3% falls within the top ten clones.

The sample here was peripheral blood, taken before any cancer treatment. The chain employs TRBV5-1 and TRBJ1-2, with a tentative D gene TRBD1 over 6 matching bases. The sequence came from a woman aged 40 to 75 with stage I lung adenocarcinoma. In nucleotides, the sequence is TGCGCCAGCAGCTCGGGGGCTACAGGGCCGGATAGAGGCTACACCTTC. It is translated as CASSSGATGPDRGYTF.